A selection of T cell receptor beta chains follows, all from one sample in a study of preoperative IRX-2 immunotherapy in early breast cancer. Profiling relied on immunoSEQ multiplex PCR, and the TCRdb table lists in-frame clones only, not all of them. This table has 250 to 300 clones, about four fifths appearing once. The source was normal tissue next to the tumor, collected from a patient treated with IRX-2 immunotherapy. The source of these receptors is a human donor with breast cancer. The CDR3 runs from the conserved cysteine through the conserved F or W. A D gene is named only where the DNA matches it firmly. The size field is filled for only some rows; it gives once, few, many or a size class.

CDR3 DNA: TGTGCCAGCAGTATACAGGGTACATCCTACGAGCAGTACTTC
CDR3 protein: CASSIQGTSYEQYF
V gene: TRBV7-6
clone size: NA
D gene: NA
J gene: TRBJ2-7

CDR3 DNA: TGCAGCGCCGGCGGGGGGCTGGTCTCTGAAGCTTTCTTT
CDR3 protein: CSAGGGLVSEAFF
V gene: TRBV29-1
clone size: few
D gene: NA
J gene: TRBJ1-1

CDR3 DNA: TGCGCCAGCAGTGAGGATGGCAAAATGACCTCTGGGGCCAACGTCCTGACTTTC
CDR3 protein: CASSEDGKMTSGANVLTF
V gene: TRBV23-1
clone size: NA
D gene: NA
J gene: TRBJ2-6

CDR3 DNA: TGTGCCAGCAGAACCGGGACAGGGGGGAACTATGGCTACACCTTC
CDR3 protein: CASRTGTGGNYGYTF
V gene: TRBV6-8
clone size: NA
D gene: TRBD1
J gene: TRBJ1-2

CDR3 DNA: TGTGCCAGCACTGAAAACTCTGGAAACACCATATATTTT
CDR3 protein: CASTENSGNTIYF
V gene: TRBV6-8
clone size: once
D gene: NA
J gene: TRBJ1-3

CDR3 DNA: TGTGCCAGCAGGGGCTGGGAGGGAAGCTCCTATAATTCACCCCTCCACTTT
CDR3 protein: CASRGWEGSSYNSPLHF
V gene: TRBV6-8
clone size: few
D gene: NA
J gene: TRBJ1-6

CDR3 DNA: TGCGCCAGCAGCTTTTGGGACGTTGAGCTGGCCCAGTACTTC
CDR3 protein: CASSFWDVELAQYF
V gene: TRBV23-1
clone size: once
D gene: NA
J gene: TRBJ2-5

CDR3 DNA: TGTGCCAGCACCCCGGGACAGGGCCCCGAGACCCAGTACTTC
CDR3 protein: CASTPGQGPETQYF
V gene: TRBV28
clone size: few
D gene: TRBD1
J gene: TRBJ2-5

CDR3 DNA: TGTGCCAGCAGCACTCAGGTAAACGGTGCCTACGAGCAGTACTTC
CDR3 protein: CASSTQVNGAYEQYF
V gene: TRBV28
clone size: once
D gene: NA
J gene: TRBJ2-7

CDR3 DNA: TGTGCCAGCTCACTACTAGGGAACACCGGGGAGCTGTTTTTT
CDR3 protein: CASSLLGNTGELFF
V gene: TRBV18
clone size: NA
D gene: NA
J gene: TRBJ2-2

CDR3 DNA: TGTGCCAGCAGCTTACGCGCGGGGGTTGTTGAGACCCAGTACTTC
CDR3 protein: CASSLRAGVVETQYF
V gene: TRBV11-3
clone size: NA
D gene: TRBD2
J gene: TRBJ2-5

CDR3 DNA: TGTGCCAGCAGTTACTCGATTCTAGCGGACTGGGAGCAGTTCTTC
CDR3 protein: CASSYSILADWEQFF
V gene: TRBV6-8
clone size: NA
D gene: TRBD2
J gene: TRBJ2-1